This T cell receptor (beta chain) was captured in a study of control samples from healthy donors and cancer patients. The table came from immunoSEQ multiplex PCR; TCRdb's copy has only in-frame clones and leaves some out. This table holds 150,000 to 200,000 clones, around nine tenths found once. Trimming removed 5 bases from V and 6 bases from J, with 17 bases in between. The CDR3 extends over 15 amino acids. Germline CDR1 is LGHNA and CDR2 is YNFKEQ. The chain recombines TRBV4-2 with TRBJ2-1; possible D gene TRBD2, 6 bases. The sequence derives from a man aged 25 to 40 in good health. Material for sequencing was blood. CDR3 in DNA: TGTGCCAGCAGCGACGTCGGGGGAGTAGGCAATGAGCAGTTCTTC. Its translation is CASSDVGGVGNEQFF.